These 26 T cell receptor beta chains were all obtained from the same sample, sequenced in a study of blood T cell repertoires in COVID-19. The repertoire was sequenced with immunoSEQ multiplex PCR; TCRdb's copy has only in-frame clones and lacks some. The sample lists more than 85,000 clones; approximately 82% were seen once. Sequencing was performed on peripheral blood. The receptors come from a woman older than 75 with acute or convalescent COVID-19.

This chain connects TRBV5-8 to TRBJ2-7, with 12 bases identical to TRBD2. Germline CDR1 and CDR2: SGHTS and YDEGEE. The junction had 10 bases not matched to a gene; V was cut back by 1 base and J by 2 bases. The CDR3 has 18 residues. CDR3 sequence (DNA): TGTGCCAGCAGCTTGTGGCCTAGCGGGAGGGTAGGCCCCTACGAGCAGTACTTC. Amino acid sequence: CASSLWPSGRVGPYEQYF.

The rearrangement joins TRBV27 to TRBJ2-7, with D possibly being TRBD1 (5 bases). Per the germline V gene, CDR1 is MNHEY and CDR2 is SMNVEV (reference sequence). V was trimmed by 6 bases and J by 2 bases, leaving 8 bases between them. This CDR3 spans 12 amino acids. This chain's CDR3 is CASSTGPYEQYF. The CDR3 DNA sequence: TGTGCCAGCAGCACAGGACCCTACGAGCAGTACTTC.

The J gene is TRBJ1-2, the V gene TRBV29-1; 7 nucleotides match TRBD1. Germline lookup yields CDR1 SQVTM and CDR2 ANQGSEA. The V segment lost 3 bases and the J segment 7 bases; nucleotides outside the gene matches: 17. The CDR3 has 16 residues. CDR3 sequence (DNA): TGCAGCGTTGAGGGGCCTACCGAGGGGGCAAGAGGTGGCTACACCTTC. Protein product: CSVEGPTEGARGGYTF.

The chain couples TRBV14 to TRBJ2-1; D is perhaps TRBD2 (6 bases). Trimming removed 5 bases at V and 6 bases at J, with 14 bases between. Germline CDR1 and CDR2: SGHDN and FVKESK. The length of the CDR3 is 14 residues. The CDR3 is CASSTVGGRNEQFF. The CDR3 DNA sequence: TGTGCCAGCAGCACAGTGGGGGGACGCAATGAGCAGTTCTTC.

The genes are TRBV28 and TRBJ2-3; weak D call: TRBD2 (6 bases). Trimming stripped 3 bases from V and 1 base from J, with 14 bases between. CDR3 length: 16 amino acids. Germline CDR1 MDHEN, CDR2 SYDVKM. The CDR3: CASSLPGLGRTDTQYF. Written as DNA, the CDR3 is TGTGCCAGCAGTTTGCCGGGACTTGGGCGCACAGATACGCAGTATTTT.

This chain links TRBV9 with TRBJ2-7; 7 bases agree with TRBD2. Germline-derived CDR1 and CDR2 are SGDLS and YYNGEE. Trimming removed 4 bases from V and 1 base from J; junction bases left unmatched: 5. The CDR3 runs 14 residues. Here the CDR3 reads CASSSSGASYEQYF. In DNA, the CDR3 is TGTGCCAGCAGCTCGAGCGGGGCTTCCTACGAGCAGTACTTC.

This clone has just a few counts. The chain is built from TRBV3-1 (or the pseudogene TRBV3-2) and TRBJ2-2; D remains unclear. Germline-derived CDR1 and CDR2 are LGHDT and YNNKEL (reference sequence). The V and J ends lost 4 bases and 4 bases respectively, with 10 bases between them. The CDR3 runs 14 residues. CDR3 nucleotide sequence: TGTGCCAGCAGCCCGAGAATTAGCACCGGGGAGCTGTTTTTT. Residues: CASSPRISTGELFF.

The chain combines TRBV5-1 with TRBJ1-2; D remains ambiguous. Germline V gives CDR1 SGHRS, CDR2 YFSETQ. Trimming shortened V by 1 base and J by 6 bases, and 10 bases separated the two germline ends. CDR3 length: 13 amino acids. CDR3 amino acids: CASSLSGENGYTF. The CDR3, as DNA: TGCGCCAGCAGCTTGTCTGGAGAGAATGGCTACACCTTC.

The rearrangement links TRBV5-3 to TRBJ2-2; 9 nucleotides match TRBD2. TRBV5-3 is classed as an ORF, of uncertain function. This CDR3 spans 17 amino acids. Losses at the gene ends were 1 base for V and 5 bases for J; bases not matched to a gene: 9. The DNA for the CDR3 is TGTGCCAGAAGCTTGTTTTATAGCGGGAGACCTACCGGGGAGCTGTTTTTT. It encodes CARSLFYSGRPTGELFF.

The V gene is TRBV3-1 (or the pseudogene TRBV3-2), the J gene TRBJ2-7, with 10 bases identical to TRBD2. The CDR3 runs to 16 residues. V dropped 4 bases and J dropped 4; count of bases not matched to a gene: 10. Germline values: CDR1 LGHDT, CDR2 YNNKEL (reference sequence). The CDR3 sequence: CASSPTTSGVSYEQYF. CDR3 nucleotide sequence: TGTGCCAGCAGCCCCACCACTAGCGGGGTCTCTTACGAGCAGTACTTC.

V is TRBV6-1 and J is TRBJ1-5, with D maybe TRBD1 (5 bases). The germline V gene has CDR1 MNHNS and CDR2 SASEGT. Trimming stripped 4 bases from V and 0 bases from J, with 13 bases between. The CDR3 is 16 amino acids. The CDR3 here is CASSGNWGDSNQPQHF. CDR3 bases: TGTGCCAGCAGTGGAAATTGGGGGGATAGCAATCAGCCCCAGCATTTT.

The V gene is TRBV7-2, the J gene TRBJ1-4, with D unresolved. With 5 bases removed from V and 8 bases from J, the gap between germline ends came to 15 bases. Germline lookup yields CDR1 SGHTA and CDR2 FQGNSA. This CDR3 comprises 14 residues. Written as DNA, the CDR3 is TGTGCCAGCAGCCCCATCCCGGGTCGGGAAAAACTGTTTTTT. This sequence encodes CASSPIPGREKLFF. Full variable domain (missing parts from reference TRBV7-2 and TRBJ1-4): GAGVSQSPSNKVTEKGKDVELRCDPISGHTALYWYRQSLGQGLEFLIYFQGNSAPDKSGLPSDRFSAERTGGSVSTLTIQRTQQEDSAVYLCASSPIPGREKLFFGSGTQLSVL.

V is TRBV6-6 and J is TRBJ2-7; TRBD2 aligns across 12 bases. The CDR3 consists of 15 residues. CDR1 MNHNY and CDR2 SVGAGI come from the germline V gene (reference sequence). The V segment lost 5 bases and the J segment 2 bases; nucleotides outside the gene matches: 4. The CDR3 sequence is CASSPSGRGTYEQYF. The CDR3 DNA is TGTGCCAGCAGTCCTAGCGGGAGGGGAACCTACGAGCAGTACTTC.

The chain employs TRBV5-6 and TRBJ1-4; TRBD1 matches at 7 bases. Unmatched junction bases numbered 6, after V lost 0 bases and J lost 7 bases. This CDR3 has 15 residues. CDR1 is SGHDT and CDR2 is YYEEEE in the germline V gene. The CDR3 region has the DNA TGTGCCAGCAGCTTGGTGGAGGGGGCTAGTGAAAAACTGTTTTTT. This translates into CASSLVEGASEKLFF.

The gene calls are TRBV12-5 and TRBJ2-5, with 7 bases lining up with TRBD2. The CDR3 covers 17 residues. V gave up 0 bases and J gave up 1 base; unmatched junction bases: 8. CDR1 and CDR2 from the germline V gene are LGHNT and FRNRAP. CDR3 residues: CASGLVIGTTFQETQYF. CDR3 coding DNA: TGTGCTAGTGGTTTGGTAATAGGGACTACCTTCCAAGAGACCCAGTACTTC.

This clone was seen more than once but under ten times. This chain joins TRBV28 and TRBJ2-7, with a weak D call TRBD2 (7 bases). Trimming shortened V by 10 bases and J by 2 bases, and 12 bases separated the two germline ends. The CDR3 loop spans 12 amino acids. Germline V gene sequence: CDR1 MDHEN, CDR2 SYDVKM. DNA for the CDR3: TGTGCCACCGAAGGGGGGGCCTACGAGCAGTACTTC. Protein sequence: CATEGGAYEQYF.

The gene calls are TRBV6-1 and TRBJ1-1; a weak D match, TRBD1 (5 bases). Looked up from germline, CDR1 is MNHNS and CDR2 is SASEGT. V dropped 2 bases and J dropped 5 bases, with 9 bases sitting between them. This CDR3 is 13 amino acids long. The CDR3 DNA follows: TGTGCCAGCAGTGAACCCAGGGCTACTGAAGCTTTCTTT. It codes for CASSEPRATEAFF.

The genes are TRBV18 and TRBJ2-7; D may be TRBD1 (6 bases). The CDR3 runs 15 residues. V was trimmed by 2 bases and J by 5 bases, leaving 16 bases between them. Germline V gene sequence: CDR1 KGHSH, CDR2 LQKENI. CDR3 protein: CASSPSIGDKDEQYF. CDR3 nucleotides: TGTGCCAGCTCACCAAGTATAGGGGACAAAGACGAGCAGTACTTC.

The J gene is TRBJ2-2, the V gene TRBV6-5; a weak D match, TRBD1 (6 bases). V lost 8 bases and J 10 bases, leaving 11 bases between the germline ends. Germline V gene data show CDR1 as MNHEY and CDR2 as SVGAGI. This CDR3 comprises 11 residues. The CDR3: CASQGNEELFF. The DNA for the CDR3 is TGTGCCAGCCAGGGGAATGAGGAGCTGTTTTTT.

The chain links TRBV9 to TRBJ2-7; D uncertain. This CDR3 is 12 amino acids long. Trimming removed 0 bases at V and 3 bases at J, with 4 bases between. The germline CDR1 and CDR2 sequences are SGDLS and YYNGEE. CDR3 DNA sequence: TGTGCCAGCAGCGTAGGCGACTACGAGCAGTACTTC. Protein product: CASSVGDYEQYF.

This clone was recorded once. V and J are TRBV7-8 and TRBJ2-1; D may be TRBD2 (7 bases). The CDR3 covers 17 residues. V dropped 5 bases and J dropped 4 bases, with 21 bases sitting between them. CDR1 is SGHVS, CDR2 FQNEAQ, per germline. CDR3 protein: CASSISHGGPLYNEQFF. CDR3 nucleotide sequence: TGTGCCAGCAGCATCAGCCACGGGGGGCCATTATACAATGAGCAGTTCTTC.

The CDR3 DNA reads TGTGCCAGCAGCCAACGACAGGGGAACAATGAGCAGTTCTTC. Protein product: CASSQRQGNNEQFF. This sequence joins TRBV7-2 and TRBJ2-1, with TRBD1 identical over 8 bases. The CDR3 has 14 amino acids. Per germline, CDR1 SGHTA and CDR2 FQGNSA. With V trimmed by 5 bases and J by 5 bases, 5 bases remained unmatched.

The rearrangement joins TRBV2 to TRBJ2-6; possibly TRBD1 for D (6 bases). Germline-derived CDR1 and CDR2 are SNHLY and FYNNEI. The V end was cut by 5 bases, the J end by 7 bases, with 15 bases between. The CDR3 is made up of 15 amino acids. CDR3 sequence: CASSPNRVGANVLTF. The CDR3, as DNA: TGTGCCAGCAGTCCCAACAGGGTTGGAGCCAACGTCCTGACTTTC.

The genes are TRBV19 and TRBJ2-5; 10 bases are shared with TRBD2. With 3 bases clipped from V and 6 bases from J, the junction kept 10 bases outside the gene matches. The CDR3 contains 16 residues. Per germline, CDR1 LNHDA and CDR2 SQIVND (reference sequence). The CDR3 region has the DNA TGTGCCAGTAGTATTATGAGCGGGGGGGCCGAAAAGACCCAGTACTTC. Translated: CASSIMSGGAEKTQYF.

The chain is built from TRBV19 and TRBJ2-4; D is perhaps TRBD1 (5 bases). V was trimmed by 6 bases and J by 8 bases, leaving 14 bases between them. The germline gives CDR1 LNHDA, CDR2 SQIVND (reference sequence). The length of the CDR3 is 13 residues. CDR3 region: CASRRGRADIQYF. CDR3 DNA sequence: TGTGCCAGTAGAAGGGGCAGGGCAGACATTCAGTACTTC.

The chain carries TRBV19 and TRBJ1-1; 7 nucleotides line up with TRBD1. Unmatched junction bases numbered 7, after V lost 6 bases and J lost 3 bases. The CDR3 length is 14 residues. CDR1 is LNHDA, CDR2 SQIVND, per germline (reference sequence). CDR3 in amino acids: CASSKGQTYTEAFF. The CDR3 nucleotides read TGTGCCAGTAGCAAGGGACAGACATACACTGAAGCTTTCTTT.